Shown below are 2 T cell receptor beta chains from a single sample sequenced in a study of T cell responses to AZD1222 COVID-19 vaccine. Repertoires were generated with immunoSEQ multiplex PCR, while TCRdb's copy carries only in-frame clones and drops some. The sample includes fewer than 200,000 clones, roughly 88% of them seen just once. The sequencing here drew on peripheral blood, taken 28 days after the second AZD1222 dose. The receptors were gathered from an adult who received the AZD1222 COVID-19 vaccine.

The chain carries TRBV11-3 and TRBJ2-3, with 7 bases aligning to TRBD1. The CDR3 spans 14 residues. With V trimmed by 5 bases and J by 2 bases, 4 bases remained unmatched. The germline V gene encodes CDR1 SGHNT and CDR2 YENEEA. The CDR3 sequence: CASSQDRATDTQYF. The DNA of the CDR3 is TGTGCCAGCAGCCAAGACAGGGCCACAGATACGCAGTATTTT.

The chain is built from TRBV30 and TRBJ2-2; 10 positions match TRBD1. Germline CDR1 reads GTSNPN; CDR2 reads SVGIG (reference sequence). The CDR3 totals 15 residues. V shed 0 bases and J 5 bases; nucleotides not matched to a gene: 3. The CDR3 spells CAWSVWTGGTGELFF. The CDR3 coding sequence is TGTGCCTGGAGTGTATGGACAGGGGGGACCGGGGAGCTGTTTTTT.